This paragraph covers one T cell receptor (beta chain) sequence. Per the authors' pipeline: Using reference gene primer amplification, nucleated cell counts were estimated. The method was immunoSEQ multiplex PCR; TCRdb's version includes in-frame clones alone and lacks a portion of them. That table supplies the V and J calls and clone size; D and trimming were determined from the DNA. The data show fewer than 250,000 clones, roughly four fifths seen once. The sample belongs to a study of blood T cell repertoires in COVID-19. Overall study context: There were acute and convalescent COVID-19 samples, and they came from the United States, Italy and Spain. PBMCs, B-cell-depleted T cells, or T cells provided the cDNA or gDNA that made up the material.

Per the germline V gene, CDR1 is MDHEN and CDR2 is SYDVKM. Unmatched junction bases numbered 15, after V lost 5 bases and J lost 11 bases. The CDR3 is 15 residues long. This TCR was sampled from a woman aged 45-65 years with active or convalescent COVID-19. What was sequenced was peripheral blood. The chain carries TRBV28 and TRBJ1-5, with 7 bases aligning to TRBD1. Here the CDR3 reads CASSPAQGGRGSQHF. CDR3 DNA sequence: TGTGCCAGCAGTCCCGCGCAGGGGGGACGCGGGTCCCAGCATTTT.